Below, 3 T cell receptor beta chains from the same sample are listed, as sequenced in a study of Graves' ophthalmopathy and Graves' hyperthyroidism. RNA transcripts provided the template for amplifying TCR beta CDR3 regions. Amplification began with first-round RT-PCR using HTBI primers, then second-round multiplex PCR was performed. TCRdb analysed the multiplex PCR reads with MiXCR anew, one entry per CDR3 protein. The table has about 1.1 million distinct CDR3 sequences, about 38% seen once; the top ten hold around 10%. The sample was peripheral blood or thyroid tissue (not recorded which). The receptors derive from an adult man with Graves' hyperthyroidism.

A remark on this clonotype: The CDR3 does not end in the conserved phenylalanine or tryptophan, so this is likely a read error. The chain joins TRBV9 to TRBJ2-5, with 7 nucleotides matching TRBD2. The V gene's germline CDR1 is SGDLS and CDR2 YYNGEE. The CDR3 is made up of 13 amino acids. The CDR3 here is CASAPSGQGTQYS. CDR3 nucleotides: TGTGCTAGTGCCCCTAGCGGACAAGGGACCCAGTACTCC.

Note on this clonotype: The conserved phenylalanine or tryptophan is not found at the CDR3 terminus, so this likely reflects a read error. Because the CDR3's place on the DNA is in doubt, the DNA is left out and the CDR3 is given as listed by TCRdb. The genes are TRBV12-3 or TRBV12-4 and TRBJ1-6. The CDR3 region is 9 residues in length, termini included. CDR3: CASSLFWTA.

This sequence joins TRBV7-2 and TRBJ1-2; D remains ambiguous. V was cut by 3 bases and J by 9 bases, with 8 bases left in between. The CDR3 consists of 11 residues. CDR1 SGHTA and CDR2 FQGNSA come from the germline V gene. The CDR3 protein is CASSFTRRYTF. The DNA of the CDR3 is TGTGCCAGCAGCTTTACTAGACGCTACACCTTC.